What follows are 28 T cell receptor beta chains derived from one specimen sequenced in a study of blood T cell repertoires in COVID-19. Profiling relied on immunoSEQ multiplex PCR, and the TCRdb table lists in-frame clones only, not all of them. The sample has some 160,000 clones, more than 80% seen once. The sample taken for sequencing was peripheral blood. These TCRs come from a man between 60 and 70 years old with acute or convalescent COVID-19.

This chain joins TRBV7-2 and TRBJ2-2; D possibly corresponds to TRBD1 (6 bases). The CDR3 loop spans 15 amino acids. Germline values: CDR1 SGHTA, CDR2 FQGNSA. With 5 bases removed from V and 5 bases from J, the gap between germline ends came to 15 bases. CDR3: CASSPTGTRTGELFF. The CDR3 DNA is TGTGCCAGCAGCCCGACAGGAACGAGGACCGGGGAGCTGTTTTTT.

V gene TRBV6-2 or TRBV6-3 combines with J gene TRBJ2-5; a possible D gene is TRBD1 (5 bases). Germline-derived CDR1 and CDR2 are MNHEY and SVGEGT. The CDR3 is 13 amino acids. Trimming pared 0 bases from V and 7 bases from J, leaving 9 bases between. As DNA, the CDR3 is TGTGCCAGCAGTTACTCACCCCAGGGGACCCAGTACTTC. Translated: CASSYSPQGTQYF.

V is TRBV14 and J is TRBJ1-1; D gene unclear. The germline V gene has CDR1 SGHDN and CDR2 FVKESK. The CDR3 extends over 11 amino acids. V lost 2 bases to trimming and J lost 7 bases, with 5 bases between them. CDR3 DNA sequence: TGTGCCAGCAGCCAAACCTATGAAGCTTTCTTT. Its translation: CASSQTYEAFF.

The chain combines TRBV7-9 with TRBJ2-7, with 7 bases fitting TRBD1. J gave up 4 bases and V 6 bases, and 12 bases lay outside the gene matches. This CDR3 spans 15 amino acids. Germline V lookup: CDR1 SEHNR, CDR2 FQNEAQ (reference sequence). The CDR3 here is CASRSTPGTEYEQYF. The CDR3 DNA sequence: TGTGCCAGCAGGTCTACACCCGGGACAGAGTACGAGCAGTACTTC.

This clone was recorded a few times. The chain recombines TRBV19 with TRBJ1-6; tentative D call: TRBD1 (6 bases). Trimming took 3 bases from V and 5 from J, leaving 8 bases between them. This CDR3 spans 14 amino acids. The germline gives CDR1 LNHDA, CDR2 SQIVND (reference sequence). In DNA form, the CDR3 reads TGTGCCAGTAGTATGGACAGAAATAATTCACCCCTCCACTTT. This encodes CASSMDRNNSPLHF.

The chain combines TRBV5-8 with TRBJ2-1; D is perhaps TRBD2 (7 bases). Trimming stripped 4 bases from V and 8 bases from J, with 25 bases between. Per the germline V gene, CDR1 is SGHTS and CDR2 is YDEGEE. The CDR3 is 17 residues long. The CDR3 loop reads CASSPAKGGLVVYEQFF. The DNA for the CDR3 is TGTGCCAGCAGCCCCGCCAAGGGGGGGTTAGTCGTTTATGAGCAGTTCTTC.

The CDR3 nucleotides are TGTGCCAGCTCACCTTCAGGGAACTATGGCTACACCTTC. Its protein product is CASSPSGNYGYTF. V and J are TRBV18 and TRBJ1-2; possibly TRBD1 for D (5 bases). Trimming removed 3 bases at V and 2 bases at J, with 7 bases between. Germline lookup yields CDR1 KGHSH and CDR2 LQKENI. The CDR3 extends over 13 amino acids.

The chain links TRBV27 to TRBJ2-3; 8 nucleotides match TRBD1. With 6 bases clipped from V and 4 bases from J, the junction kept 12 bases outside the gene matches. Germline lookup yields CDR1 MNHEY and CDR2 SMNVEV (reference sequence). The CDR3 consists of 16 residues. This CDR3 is CASSDRTGKVPDTQYF. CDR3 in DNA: TGTGCCAGCAGCGATCGGACAGGGAAGGTCCCAGATACGCAGTATTTT.

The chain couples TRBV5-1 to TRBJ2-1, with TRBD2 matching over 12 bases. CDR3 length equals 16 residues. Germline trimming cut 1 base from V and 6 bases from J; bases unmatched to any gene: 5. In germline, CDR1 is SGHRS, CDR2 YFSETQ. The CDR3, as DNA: TGCGCCAGCAGCTTGATACTAGCGGGGGGAGGCAATGAGCAGTTCTTC. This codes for CASSLILAGGGNEQFF.

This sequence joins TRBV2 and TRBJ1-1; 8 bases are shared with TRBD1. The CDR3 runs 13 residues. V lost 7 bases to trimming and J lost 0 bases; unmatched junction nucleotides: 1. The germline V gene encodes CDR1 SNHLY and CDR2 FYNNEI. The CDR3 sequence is CASIQGVNTEAFF. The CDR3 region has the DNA TGTGCCAGCATACAGGGGGTGAACACTGAAGCTTTCTTT.

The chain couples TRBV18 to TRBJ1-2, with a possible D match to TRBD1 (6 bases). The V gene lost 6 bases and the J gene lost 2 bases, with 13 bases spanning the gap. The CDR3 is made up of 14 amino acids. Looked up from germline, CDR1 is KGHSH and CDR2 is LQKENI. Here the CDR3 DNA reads TGTGCCAGCTCGATGACAGGTGAAAACTATGGCTACACCTTC. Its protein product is CASSMTGENYGYTF. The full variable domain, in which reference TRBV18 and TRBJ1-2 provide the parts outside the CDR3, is NAGVMQNPRHLVRRRGQEARLRCSPMKGHSHVYWYRQLPEEGLKFMVYLQKENIIDESGMPKERFSAEFPKEGPSILRIQQVVRGDSAAYFCASSMTGENYGYTFGSGTRLTVV.

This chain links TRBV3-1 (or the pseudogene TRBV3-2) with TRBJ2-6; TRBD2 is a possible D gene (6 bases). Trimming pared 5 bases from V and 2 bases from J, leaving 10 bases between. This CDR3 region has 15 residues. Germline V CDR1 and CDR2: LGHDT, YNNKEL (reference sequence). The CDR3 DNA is TGTGCCAGCAGCACCCGGGGGACTGGGGCCAACGTCCTGACTTTC. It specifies CASSTRGTGANVLTF.

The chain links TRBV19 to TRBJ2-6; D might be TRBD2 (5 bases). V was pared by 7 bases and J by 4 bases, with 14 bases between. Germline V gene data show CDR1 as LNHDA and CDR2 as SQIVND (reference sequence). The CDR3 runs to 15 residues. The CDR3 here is CASTGRASGANVLTF. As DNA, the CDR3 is TGTGCCAGTACGGGGAGAGCGAGCGGGGCCAACGTCCTGACTTTC.

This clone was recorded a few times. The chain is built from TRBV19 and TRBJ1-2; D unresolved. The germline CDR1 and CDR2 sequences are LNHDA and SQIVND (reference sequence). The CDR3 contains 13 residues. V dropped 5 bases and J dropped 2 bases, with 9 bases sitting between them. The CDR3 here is CASSFSLNYGYTF. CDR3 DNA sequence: TGTGCCAGTAGTTTTAGTTTAAACTATGGCTACACCTTC.

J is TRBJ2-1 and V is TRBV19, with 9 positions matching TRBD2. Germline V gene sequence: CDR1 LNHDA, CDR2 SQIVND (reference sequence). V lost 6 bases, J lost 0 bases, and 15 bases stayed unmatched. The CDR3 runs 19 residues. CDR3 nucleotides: TGTGCCAGTAGCCCCCGGGCTAGCGGGGCGATTAGCTCCTACAATGAGCAGTTCTTC. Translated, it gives CASSPRASGAISSYNEQFF.

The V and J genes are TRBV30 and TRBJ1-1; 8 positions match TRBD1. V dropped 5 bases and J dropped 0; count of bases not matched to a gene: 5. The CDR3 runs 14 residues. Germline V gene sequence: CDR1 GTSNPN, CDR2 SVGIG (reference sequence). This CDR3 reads CAWSTGQVNTEAFF. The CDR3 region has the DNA TGTGCCTGGTCGACGGGACAGGTGAACACTGAAGCTTTCTTT.

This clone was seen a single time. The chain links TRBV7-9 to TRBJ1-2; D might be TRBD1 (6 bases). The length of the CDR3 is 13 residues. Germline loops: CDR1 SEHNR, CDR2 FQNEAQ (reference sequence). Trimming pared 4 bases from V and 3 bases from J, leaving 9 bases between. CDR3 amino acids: CASSSGQYYGYTF. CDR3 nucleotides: TGTGCCAGCAGCTCAGGACAGTACTATGGCTACACCTTC.

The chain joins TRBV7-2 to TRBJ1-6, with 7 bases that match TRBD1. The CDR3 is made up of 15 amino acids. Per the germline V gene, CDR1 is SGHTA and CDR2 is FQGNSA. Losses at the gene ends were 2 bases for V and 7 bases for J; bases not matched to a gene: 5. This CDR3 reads CASSLTPRGNSPLHF. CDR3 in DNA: TGTGCCAGCAGCTTAACTCCCAGGGGGAATTCACCCCTCCACTTT.

The CDR3 here is CASSLASGVGTRLLAFF. DNA for the CDR3: TGTGCCAGCAGCTTGGCCTCAGGGGTTGGAACTCGACTGTTAGCTTTCTTT. The chain couples TRBV5-5 to TRBJ1-1; weak D call: TRBD1 (6 bases). Trimming pared 0 bases from V and 10 bases from J, leaving 25 bases between. The CDR3 is 17 amino acids. Germline V gene sequence: CDR1 SGHKS, CDR2 YYEKEE (reference sequence).

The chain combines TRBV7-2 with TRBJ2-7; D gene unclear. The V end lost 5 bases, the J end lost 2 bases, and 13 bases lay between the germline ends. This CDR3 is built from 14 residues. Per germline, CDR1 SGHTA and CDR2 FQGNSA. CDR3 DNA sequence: TGTGCCAGCAGCAAAGACGGAACTACCTACGAGCAGTACTTC. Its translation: CASSKDGTTYEQYF.

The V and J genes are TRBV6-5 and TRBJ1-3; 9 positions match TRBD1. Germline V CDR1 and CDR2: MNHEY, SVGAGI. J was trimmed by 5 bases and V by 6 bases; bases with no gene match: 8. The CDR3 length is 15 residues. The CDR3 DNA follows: TGTGCCAGCAGCCCAACAGGGGGCCAGCGAAACACCATATATTTT. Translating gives CASSPTGGQRNTIYF.

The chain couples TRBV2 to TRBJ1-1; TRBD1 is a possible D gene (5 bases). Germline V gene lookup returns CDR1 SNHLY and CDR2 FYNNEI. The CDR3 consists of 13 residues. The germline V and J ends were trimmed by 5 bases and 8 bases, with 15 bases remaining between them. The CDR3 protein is CASSSGPVWEAFF. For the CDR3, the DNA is TGTGCCAGCAGTTCAGGGCCAGTCTGGGAAGCTTTCTTT.

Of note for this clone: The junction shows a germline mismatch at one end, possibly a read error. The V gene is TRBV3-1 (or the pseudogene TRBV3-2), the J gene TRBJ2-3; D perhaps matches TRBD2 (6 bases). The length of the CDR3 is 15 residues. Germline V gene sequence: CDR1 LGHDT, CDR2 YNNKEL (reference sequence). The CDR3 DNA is TGTGCCAGCAGCAAAGAACGGAGGGTCACAGATACGCAGTATTTT. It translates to CASSKERRVTDTQYF.

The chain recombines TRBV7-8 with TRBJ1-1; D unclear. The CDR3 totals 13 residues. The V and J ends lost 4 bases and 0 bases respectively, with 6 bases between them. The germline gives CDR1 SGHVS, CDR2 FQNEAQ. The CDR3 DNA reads TGTGCCAGCAGCTATGAGATGAACACTGAAGCTTTCTTT. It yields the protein CASSYEMNTEAFF.

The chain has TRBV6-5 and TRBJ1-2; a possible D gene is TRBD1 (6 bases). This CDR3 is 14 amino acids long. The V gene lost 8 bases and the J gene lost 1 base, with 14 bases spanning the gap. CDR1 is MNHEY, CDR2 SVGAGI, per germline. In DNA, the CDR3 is TGTGCCAGCCAGCGGACAGCCGATAACTATGGCTACACCTTC. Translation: CASQRTADNYGYTF.

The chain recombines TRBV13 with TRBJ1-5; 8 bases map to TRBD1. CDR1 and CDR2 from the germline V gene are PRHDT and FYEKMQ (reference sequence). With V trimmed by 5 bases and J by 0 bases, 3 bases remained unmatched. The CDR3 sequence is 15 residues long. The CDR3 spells CASSQGQVSNQPQHF. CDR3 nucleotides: TGTGCCAGCAGCCAGGGACAGGTTAGCAATCAGCCCCAGCATTTT.

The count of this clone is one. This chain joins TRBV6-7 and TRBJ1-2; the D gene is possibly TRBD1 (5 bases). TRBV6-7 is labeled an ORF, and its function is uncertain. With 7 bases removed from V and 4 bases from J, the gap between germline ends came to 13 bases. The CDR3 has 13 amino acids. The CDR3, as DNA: TGTGCCAGCAATCCGACAGAGGCCTATGGCTACACCTTC. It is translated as CASNPTEAYGYTF.

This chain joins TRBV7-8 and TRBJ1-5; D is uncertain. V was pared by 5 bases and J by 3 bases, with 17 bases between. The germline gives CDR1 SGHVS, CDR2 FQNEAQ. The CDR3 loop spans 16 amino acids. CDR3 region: CASSKQYGKSNQPQHF. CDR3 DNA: TGTGCCAGCAGCAAACAATACGGGAAATCCAATCAGCCCCAGCATTTT.